These 23 T cell receptor beta chains were sequenced from one sample in a study of cytomegalovirus exposure and HLA in healthy donors. Primers: 60 Vbeta forward and 13 Jbeta reverse. The repertoire was sequenced with immunoSEQ multiplex PCR; TCRdb's copy has only in-frame clones and lacks some. The sample holds about 95,000 clones, 60% to 80% seen once. Source material: PBMCs. Source of these receptors: a man aged 60 to 69 in good health and CMV-seronegative.

The chain links TRBV19 to TRBJ1-5; TRBD1 aligns across 7 bases. Germline V gene lookup returns CDR1 LNHDA and CDR2 SQIVND (reference sequence). The CDR3 is 13 residues long. J was trimmed by 4 bases and V by 7 bases; bases with no gene match: 4. The CDR3 bases are TGTGCCAGTACGAACAGGGGAAATCAGCCCCAGCATTTT. This translates into CASTNRGNQPQHF.

This chain joins TRBV4-3 and TRBJ1-3; D is unclear. From germline, CDR1 is LGHNA and CDR2 YSLEER. The CDR3 has 16 residues. Trimming took 5 bases from V and 1 from J, leaving 15 bases between them. The CDR3 nucleotides read TGCGCCAGCAGCGAACGGGATGTAAATTCTGGAAACACCATATATTTT. This codes for CASSERDVNSGNTIYF.

The chain combines TRBV6-1 with TRBJ1-1; D is ambiguous. V was clipped by 4 bases and J by 0 bases, with 6 bases between them. CDR1 is MNHNS and CDR2 is SASEGT in the germline V gene. This CDR3 has 13 residues. CDR3 bases: TGTGCCAGCAGTGGTACTTTGAACACTGAAGCTTTCTTT. Translated, it gives CASSGTLNTEAFF.

The V call is TRBV7-9, the J call TRBJ1-5, with D tentatively TRBD1 (6 bases). This CDR3 is 14 amino acids long. V shed 5 bases and J shed 5 bases, with 13 bases lying between them. The germline V gene encodes CDR1 SEHNR and CDR2 FQNEAQ (reference sequence). CDR3 amino acids: CASSRGGEDQPQHF. In DNA form, the CDR3 reads TGTGCCAGCAGCAGGGGGGGCGAGGATCAGCCCCAGCATTTT.

This sequence joins TRBV28 and TRBJ1-1, with 8 bases lining up with TRBD1. Germline CDR1 is MDHEN and CDR2 is SYDVKM. V shed 3 bases and J 8 bases; nucleotides not matched to a gene: 2. The CDR3 totals 12 residues. CDR3 protein: CASSLRQGEAFF. CDR3 nucleotides: TGTGCCAGCAGTTTGAGACAGGGGGAAGCTTTCTTT.

CDR3 DNA sequence: TGTGCCAGCACTCCGGGACAGGGGGCTTTGGAGACCCAGTACTTC. Its translation is CASTPGQGALETQYF. This chain links TRBV5-4 with TRBJ2-5, with TRBD1 matching over 12 bases. V was clipped by 6 bases and J by 5 bases; unmatched bases: 8. From germline, CDR1 is SGHNT and CDR2 YYREEE (reference sequence). CDR3 size: 15 residues.

The chain recombines TRBV7-2 with TRBJ1-1; TRBD1 might be the D (6 bases). The CDR3 totals 15 residues. V was shortened by 4 bases and J by 1 base, with 13 bases between the two germline ends. The germline V gene has CDR1 SGHTA and CDR2 FQGNSA. The CDR3 sequence: CASSSSGGPNTEAFF. The CDR3 nucleotides read TGTGCCAGCAGCTCCTCGGGGGGGCCGAACACTGAAGCTTTCTTT.

This clone was picked up a small number of times. CDR3 sequence (DNA): TGTGCCAGCAGTTACTGGACTAGCGGGACGGGCGGGGAGCTGTTTTTT. It translates to CASSYWTSGTGGELFF. The chain is built from TRBV6-5 and TRBJ2-2; TRBD2 matches at 12 bases. Germline CDR1 MNHEY, CDR2 SVGAGI. The CDR3 length is 16 residues. J gave up 7 bases and V 1 base, and 4 bases lay outside the gene matches.

V and J are TRBV25-1 and TRBJ1-1; tentatively, D is TRBD1 (5 bases). Trimming cost V 8 bases and J 0 bases, with 10 bases left between them. The germline gives CDR1 MGHDK, CDR2 SYGVNS. The CDR3 is made up of 13 amino acids. In nucleotides, the CDR3 is TGTGCCAGCCTAGACAGATTGAACACTGAAGCTTTCTTT. The encoded protein is CASLDRLNTEAFF.

A few counts support this clone. The rearrangement links TRBV25-1 to TRBJ2-5; tentatively, D is TRBD1 (6 bases). The ends were cut back, 4 bases at V and 4 bases at J, with 16 bases in the middle. This CDR3 region has 15 residues. The V gene's germline CDR1 is MGHDK and CDR2 SYGVNS. CDR3: CASSVGHDGRETQYF. Written as DNA, the CDR3 is TGTGCCAGCAGTGTGGGACACGACGGTCGAGAGACCCAGTACTTC.

The chain carries TRBV7-8 and TRBJ2-3, with unresolved D. The V end lost 5 bases, the J end lost 2 bases, and 5 bases lay between the germline ends. Germline V gene lookup returns CDR1 SGHVS and CDR2 FQNEAQ. The CDR3 is 12 residues long. The CDR3 protein is CASSAYTDTQYF. The CDR3 DNA is TGTGCCAGCAGCGCCTACACAGATACGCAGTATTTT.

The CDR3 loop reads CASSRKTSGGADETQYF. CDR3 bases: TGCGCCAGCAGCCGAAAGACTAGCGGGGGGGCTGATGAGACCCAGTACTTC. The chain combines TRBV4-1 with TRBJ2-5; 14 nucleotides align to TRBD2. The V and J ends lost 4 bases and 5 bases, in that order; junction bases with no gene match: 9. This CDR3 contains 17 residues. Germline lookup yields CDR1 MGHRA and CDR2 YSYEKL.

This clone has just a few counts. This chain connects TRBV2 to TRBJ2-3, with TRBD2 matching over 8 bases. Trimming cost V 3 bases and J 2 bases; bases outside gene matches: 7. CDR3 length equals 16 residues. Germline CDR1 SNHLY, CDR2 FYNNEI. The CDR3 region is CASSDGLRGDTDTQYF. CDR3 coding DNA: TGTGCCAGCAGTGATGGATTGCGGGGGGACACAGATACGCAGTATTTT.

The gene calls are TRBV5-1 and TRBJ2-1; 7 nucleotides agree with TRBD2. The V gene end was trimmed by 4 bases and the J gene end by 0 bases; junction bases not matched to a gene: 10. Germline V gene data show CDR1 as SGHRS and CDR2 as YFSETQ. The CDR3 contains 17 residues. The CDR3 DNA follows: TGCGCCAGCAGCCCCGGGGGTAGCGGGTACTCCTACAATGAGCAGTTCTTC. Protein sequence: CASSPGGSGYSYNEQFF. The full variable domain, with the rest looked up from reference TRBV5-1 and TRBJ2-1, is KAGVTQTPRYLIKTRGQQVTLSCSPISGHRSVSWYQQTPGQGLQFLFEYFSETQRNKGNFPGRFSGRQFSNSRSEMNVSTLELGDSALYLCASSPGGSGYSYNEQFFGPGTRLTVL.

This clone was detected a few times. The chain employs TRBV10-2 and TRBJ1-2; 9 positions agree with TRBD1. CDR3 length: 14 amino acids. Germline V gives CDR1 WSHSY, CDR2 SAAADI. Unmatched junction bases numbered 5, after V lost 8 bases and J lost 1 base. This CDR3 reads CASGGTGLNYGYTF. CDR3 DNA: TGCGCCAGCGGAGGGACAGGGCTTAACTATGGCTACACCTTC.

This clone appeared once. The chain joins TRBV15 to TRBJ2-7; 8 bases fit TRBD1. Unmatched junction bases numbered 11, after V lost 3 bases and J lost 4 bases. This CDR3 region has 16 residues. Germline V lookup: CDR1 LNHNV, CDR2 YYDKDF (reference sequence). Written as DNA, the CDR3 is TGTGCCACCAGCAGTCTTATCCCCCGGGACAGGTACGAGCAGTACTTC. Its translation is CATSSLIPRDRYEQYF.

This clone was recorded once. This chain joins TRBV5-1 and TRBJ2-7; 8 bases line up with TRBD2. Unmatched junction bases numbered 11, after V lost 4 bases and J lost 5 bases. The CDR3 is made up of 15 amino acids. Germline V gene sequence: CDR1 SGHRS, CDR2 YFSETQ. This chain's CDR3 is CASSLHGRAGDEQYF. The CDR3 DNA reads TGCGCCAGCAGCCTTCACGGGAGGGCCGGGGACGAGCAGTACTTC.

J is TRBJ1-6 and V is TRBV6-5; no clear D. The length of the CDR3 is 15 residues. CDR1 is MNHEY and CDR2 is SVGAGI in the germline V gene. V lost 9 bases, J lost 7 bases, and 19 bases lay in between. CDR3 in amino acids: CASGRLGTSNSPLHF. The CDR3 nucleotides read TGTGCCAGTGGGCGCCTCGGAACTTCGAATTCACCCCTCCACTTT.

This clone was detected only a few times. This rearrangement joins TRBV25-1 to TRBJ1-1; 7 bases are a match to TRBD1. The CDR3 contains 14 residues. V shed 6 bases and J 2 bases; nucleotides not matched to a gene: 6. Germline CDR1 is MGHDK and CDR2 is SYGVNS. The CDR3 sequence: CASSSTGINTEAFF. CDR3 nucleotide sequence: TGTGCCAGCAGCTCGACAGGGATTAACACTGAAGCTTTCTTT.

The chain combines TRBV5-8 with TRBJ2-5; D is perhaps TRBD2 (5 bases). Germline V gene lookup returns CDR1 SGHTS and CDR2 YDEGEE. Trimming cost V 4 bases and J 4 bases, with 11 bases left between them. The CDR3 consists of 13 residues. The CDR3 region has the DNA TGTGCCAGCAGCCTACTAGTAGGAGAGACCCAGTACTTC. Translation gives CASSLLVGETQYF.

This chain links TRBV29-1 with TRBJ1-4; D might be TRBD1 (5 bases). V lost 6 bases and J lost 1, with 12 bases in between. The length of the CDR3 is 14 residues. CDR1 and CDR2 (germline): SQVTM, ANQGSEA. This CDR3 reads CSVGGIGTNEKLFF. As DNA, the CDR3 is TGCAGCGTGGGGGGGATTGGAACTAATGAAAAACTGTTTTTT. Variable domain in full (rest from reference TRBV29-1 and TRBJ1-4): SAVISQKPSRDICQRGTSLTIQCQVDSQVTMMFWYRQQPGQSLTLIATANQGSEATYESGFVIDKFPISRPNLTFSTLTVSNMSPEDSSIYLCSVGGIGTNEKLFFGSGTQLSVL.

V is TRBV21-1 and J is TRBJ2-7; the table assigns TRBD2, which was not confirmed against the DNA. TRBV21-1 constitutes a pseudogene. The CDR3 sequence is 16 residues long. For the CDR3, the DNA is TGTGCCAGCAGCAAAAGAGTTAGCGGGTTTACCTACGAGCAGTACTTC. Translation gives CASSKRVSGFTYEQYF.

The chain links TRBV5-1 to TRBJ1-3; TRBD1 might be the D (5 bases). Per germline, CDR1 SGHRS and CDR2 YFSETQ. Trimming took off 3 bases at V and 4 bases at J, with 14 bases between the two ends. The CDR3 is made up of 15 amino acids. CDR3 nucleotides: TGCGCCAGCAGCTCGAGCCCAGGGCAAGGAAACACCATATATTTT. Amino acid sequence: CASSSSPGQGNTIYF.